This T cell receptor (beta chain) was identified during a study of blood T cell repertoires in COVID-19. At the level of the study: Sources were T cells, B-cell-depleted T cells, or PBMCs; the material itself was cDNA or gDNA.

Germline CDR1 reads LGHDT; CDR2 reads YNNKEL (reference sequence). This CDR3 has 14 amino acids. With 4 bases removed from V and 6 bases from J, the gap between germline ends came to 16 bases. Produced via immunoSEQ multiplex PCR; TCRdb's table is partial and in-frame only. Of approximately 64,000 clones in the sample, about 88% were seen once. The origin of this receptor is a man between 65 and 79 years old with acute or convalescent COVID-19. The V and J genes are TRBV3-1 (or the pseudogene TRBV3-2) and TRBJ2-7, with D tentatively TRBD2 (5 bases). Sequencing was carried out using peripheral blood. CDR3 region: CASSLGLAAVEQYF. The DNA for the CDR3 is TGTGCCAGCAGCCTGGGTCTAGCCGCTGTCGAGCAGTACTTC.